The entry that follows covers one T cell receptor (beta chain) sequence. The data originate from a study of T cell changes during pregnancy in multiple sclerosis. Data came from immunoSEQ multiplex PCR; TCRdb stores just in-frame clones and leaves some out. This sample has 85,000 to 90,000 clones, with 85% to 95% found just once. Germline V lookup: CDR1 MGHDK, CDR2 SYGVNS. With V trimmed by 11 bases and J by 5 bases, 4 bases remained unmatched. This CDR3 contains 12 residues. V and J are TRBV25-1 and TRBJ1-4, with 8 bases lining up with TRBD1. The sequencing used peripheral blood, collected in the first trimester of pregnancy. This sequence was found in a female donor in good health, enrolled as a control in a pregnancy study. The CDR3 nucleotides read TGTGCCGCGAGGGACAGGAATGAAAAACTGTTTTTT. Amino acid sequence: CAARDRNEKLFF.